The T cell receptor (beta chain) described here comes from a study of Ad26.COV2.S vaccination and SARS-CoV-2 variants. Study-wide background: Donor participated within the Ad26.COV2.S arm of the COV1001 trial. The study gave Ad26.COV2.S intramuscularly, once or twice 56 days apart.

This clone appeared a single time. What it binds is unknown. Trimming pared 0 bases from V and 1 base from J, leaving 8 bases between. This CDR3 spans 15 amino acids. CDR1 SGHKS and CDR2 YYEKEE come from the germline V gene (reference sequence). The treatment here: 19 received Ad26.COV2.S at low or high dose, single or two shots; roughly five received placebo; per-sample allocation not given. The investigators took samples on day 63 after the first vaccine or placebo injection. Study results and limitations: Assessments of TCR breadth and depth may have underestimated the total T cell responses.

Assay: immunoSEQ multiplex PCR; the TCRdb copy retains only in-frame clones and omits some. The sample records 300,000 to 400,000 clones, around 83% being singletons. This sequence was found in a person aged 18-65 years who received the Ad26.COV2.S COVID-19 vaccine or a placebo. Sequenced material: peripheral blood, taken in a trial of Ad26.COV2.S vaccine versus placebo. This sequence joins TRBV5-5 and TRBJ2-1; tentative D call: TRBD1 (5 bases). CDR3 residues: CASSLGQRSYNEQFF. The CDR3 nucleotides read TGTGCCAGCAGCTTGGGACAGAGGTCCTACAATGAGCAGTTCTTC.